This is a list of T cell receptor beta chains from one sample in a study of T-cell memory formation after mild COVID-19. TCRdb processed the 5' RACE reads anew with MiXCR; each CDR3 protein has one entry. In the table there are about 470,000 distinct CDR3 sequences, roughly 25% of which are singletons. Sequenced input: PBMCs or a T cell subset sorted from them (not recorded which). The origin of the receptors is an adult woman who had mild COVID-19 (a few samples of this study predate the infection). Cell type and time point are not known. Both conserved end residues are part of each CDR3. A D gene is named only where the DNA matches it firmly. Size is omitted from some rows. Given values are once, few, many or a class for expanded clones.

CDR3aa	CDR3nt	j_gene	v_gene	d_gene	abundance
CASGGGGLCTDTQYF	TGCGCCAGCGGCGGGGGGGGGCTCTGCACAGATACGCAGTATTTT	TRBJ2-3	TRBV23-1	TRBD2	few
CAISETTGRSETQYF	TGTGCCATCAGTGAGACCACAGGCAGGTCAGAGACCCAGTACTTC	TRBJ2-5	TRBV10-3	.	.
CASSLGQWGSEQFF	TGTGCCAGCAGCTTAGGGCAATGGGGCAGTGAGCAGTTCTTC	TRBJ2-1	TRBV7-8	.	few
CASSLIGTSADTQYF	TGCGCCAGCAGCTTAATTGGGACTAGCGCAGATACGCAGTATTTT	TRBJ2-3	TRBV5-1	TRBD2	few
CASRRGPTNTGELFF	TGTGCCAGCAGGCGGGGGCCGACGAACACCGGGGAGCTGTTTTTT	TRBJ2-2	TRBV7-2	.	few
CASSSGREGIEETQYF	TGTGCCAGCAGCTCGGGACGTGAAGGGATCGAGGAGACCCAGTACTTC	TRBJ2-5	TRBV11-3	.	.
CASSSQRSSGNEQFF	TGTGCCAGCAGCTCACAGCGGAGCTCGGGCAATGAGCAGTTCTTC	TRBJ2-1	TRBV7-2	.	few
CASAWEGGDTQYF	TGCGCCAGCGCCTGGGAGGGGGGAGATACGCAGTATTTT	TRBJ2-3	TRBV5-1	.	few
CASSQEWGFTEDWFF	TGCGCCAGCAGCCAAGAGTGGGGTTTTACCGAGGATTGGTTCTTC	TRBJ2-1	TRBV4-3	.	few
CASSELGRGGYEQFF	TGTGCCAGCAGCGAGCTAGGCAGGGGCGGGTATGAGCAGTTCTTC	TRBJ2-1	TRBV9	.	.
CAIKPRYSSSGNTIYF	TGTGCCATCAAACCCCGGTATTCGAGCTCTGGAAACACCATATATTTT	TRBJ1-3	TRBV10-3	.	.
CASSPGSWNTEAFF	TGTGCCAGCAGTCCCGGGAGTTGGAACACTGAAGCTTTCTTT	TRBJ1-1	TRBV12-3/TRBV12-4	.	few
CASKGGANTEAFF	TGTGCCAGCAAGGGGGGCGCGAACACTGAAGCTTTCTTT	TRBJ1-1	TRBV6-5	.	.
CASSSEGTSYEQYF	TGTGCCAGCAGCTCCGAGGGAACCTCCTACGAGCAGTACTTC	TRBJ2-7	TRBV6-2/TRBV6-3	.	few
CASSLGLRGGYNEQFF	TGCGCCAGCAGCCTTGGACTCAGGGGGGGCTACAATGAGCAGTTCTTC	TRBJ2-1	TRBV5-1	.	.
CASSQEHGSYEQYF	TGCGCCAGCAGCCAGGAACACGGGAGCTACGAGCAGTACTTC	TRBJ2-7	TRBV4-1	.	few
CASSHISSYNEQFF	TGTGCCAGCAGTCACATTAGCTCCTACAATGAGCAGTTCTTC	TRBJ2-1	TRBV27	.	few
CASSFKQSSYNEQFF	TGTGCCAGCAGCTTTAAGCAGAGCTCCTACAATGAGCAGTTCTTC	TRBJ2-1	TRBV11-3	.	few
CASSTWGTGNTIYF	TGTGCCAGCAGCACGTGGGGTACTGGAAACACCATATATTTT	TRBJ1-3	TRBV11-3	.	.
CASSQERSYEQYF	TGCGCCAGCAGCCAAGAGCGGTCCTACGAGCAGTACTTC	TRBJ2-7	TRBV4-3	.	few
CASSIEGLSNNEQFF	TGTGCCAGCAGCATAGAGGGACTTAGCAACAATGAGCAGTTCTTC	TRBJ2-1	TRBV11-2	.	few
CASSLTGGEETQYF	TGTGCCAGCAGTCTGACAGGGGGAGAAGAGACCCAGTACTTC	TRBJ2-5	TRBV6-5	TRBD1	many
CASSMSGRDQETQYF	TGTGCCAGCAGCATGAGCGGGAGGGACCAAGAGACCCAGTACTTC	TRBJ2-5	TRBV9	TRBD2	few
CASGVGQGGTDTQYF	TGTGCCAGCGGGGTTGGGCAGGGTGGAACAGATACGCAGTATTTT	TRBJ2-3	TRBV12-3/TRBV12-4	.	few
CATSESDSYNEQFF	TGTGCCACCAGTGAGTCGGACTCTTACAATGAGCAGTTCTTC	TRBJ2-1	TRBV24-1	.	few
CASSLNGAGETQYF	TGTGCCAGCAGCTTAAACGGGGCAGGGGAGACCCAGTACTTC	TRBJ2-5	TRBV7-2	.	.
CASSGDARTGELFF	TGTGCCAGCAGCGGAGACGCTCGCACCGGGGAGCTGTTTTTT	TRBJ2-2	TRBV7-2	.	.
CASSPSGRGETQYF	TGTGCCAGCAGCCCTAGCGGGAGAGGGGAGACCCAGTACTTC	TRBJ2-5	TRBV7-2	TRBD2	.
CASSVAPGPSYEQYF	TGTGCCAGCAGCGTAGCACCGGGGCCCTCCTACGAGCAGTACTTC	TRBJ2-7	TRBV9	.	few
CASSLYHRENEQFF	TGTGCCAGCAGTCTATATCACAGGGAAAATGAGCAGTTCTTC	TRBJ2-1	TRBV12-3/TRBV12-4	.	few
CASSQDFRTAYEQYF	TGTGCCAGCAGCCAAGATTTCAGAACAGCCTACGAGCAGTACTTC	TRBJ2-7	TRBV3-1	.	few
CASSPPMGQGYEQYF	TGTGCCAGCTCACCCCCTATGGGACAGGGGTACGAGCAGTACTTC	TRBJ2-7	TRBV18	TRBD1	.
CASSPRLARNTGELFF	TGTGCCAGCAGCCCCCGACTAGCGCGGAACACCGGGGAGCTGTTTTTT	TRBJ2-2	TRBV3-1	TRBD2	.
CASSGGRGAETQYF	TGCGCCAGCAGCGGTGGACGAGGGGCAGAGACCCAGTACTTC	TRBJ2-5	TRBV5-1	.	.
CASSYGALRYEQYF	TGTGCCAGCAGTTACGGGGCCCTCCGCTACGAGCAGTACTTC	TRBJ2-7	TRBV6-5	.	.
CASSDGTNEQFF	TGTGCCAGCAGTGATGGGACCAATGAGCAGTTCTTC	TRBJ2-1	TRBV2	.	.
CAWSLGLVPTANTGELFF	TGTGCCTGGAGTCTGGGACTAGTACCTACCGCGAACACCGGGGAGCTGTTTTTT	TRBJ2-2	TRBV30	TRBD2	.
CASATAGGTDTQYF	TGTGCCAGCGCAACCGCGGGGGGCACAGATACGCAGTATTTT	TRBJ2-3	TRBV18	TRBD2	few
CASSQYGGNTEAFF	TGTGCCAGCAGCCAATATGGGGGGAACACTGAAGCTTTCTTT	TRBJ1-1	TRBV14	.	.
CASERDRWTRSSGANVLTF	TGTGCCAGCGAGCGGGACCGATGGACAAGAAGCTCTGGGGCCAACGTCCTGACTTTC	TRBJ2-6	TRBV2	TRBD2	few
CSASSGTSGTDTQYF	TGCAGTGCCTCCTCCGGGACTAGCGGCACAGATACGCAGTATTTT	TRBJ2-3	TRBV20-1	TRBD2	.
CASSSGGSNNSPLHF	TGTGCCAGCAGCTCGGGTGGGTCGAATAATTCACCCCTCCACTTT	TRBJ1-6	TRBV7-9	.	few
CATSTPCFRATQYF	TGTGCCACCAGTACCCCTTGTTTCAGGGCCACCCAGTACTTC	TRBJ2-7	TRBV24-1	.	.
CASSESAYEQYF	TGTGCCAGTAGTGAGAGCGCCTACGAGCAGTACTTC	TRBJ2-7	TRBV19	.	.
CASSQAGTGPYEQYF	TGCGCCAGCAGCCAAGCCGGGACAGGGCCTTACGAGCAGTACTTC	TRBJ2-7	TRBV4-1	TRBD1	.
CASIAGVADTQYF	TGTGCCAGCATTGCGGGGGTCGCAGATACGCAGTATTTT	TRBJ2-3	TRBV2	TRBD2	.
CASSFTAGVYF	TGTGCCAGCAGCTTTACGGCAGGGGTATACTTC	TRBJ2-7	TRBV7-9	.	few
CASSPNPSVNEQFF	TGTGCCAGCTCCCCAAACCCTAGCGTCAATGAGCAGTTCTTC	TRBJ2-1	TRBV18	.	.
CASSQLTSGSYEQYF	TGTGCCAGCAGCCAACTGACTAGCGGCTCCTACGAGCAGTACTTC	TRBJ2-7	TRBV4-2	TRBD2	.
CATSDPRLAGGPLETQYF	TGTGCCACCAGTGATCCCCGACTAGCGGGGGGGCCGCTGGAGACCCAGTACTTC	TRBJ2-5	TRBV24-1	TRBD2	.
CASSLGPVPLKETQYF	TGTGCCAGCAGCTTAGGGCCCGTTCCCTTAAAGGAGACCCAGTACTTC	TRBJ2-5	TRBV7-2	.	.
CASRRRGLGTDTQYF	TGTGCCAGCAGGAGGCGGGGGCTGGGCACAGATACGCAGTATTTT	TRBJ2-3	TRBV6-5	.	.
CASSQASGGIRETQYF	TGTGCCAGCAGCCAAGCCTCAGGGGGCATCCGAGAGACCCAGTACTTC	TRBJ2-5	TRBV3-1	TRBD1	.
CATSRDIQSGNEQFF	TGTGCCACCAGCAGAGACATCCAATCCGGCAATGAGCAGTTCTTC	TRBJ2-1	TRBV15	.	.
CASSLANEGHEAFF	TGTGCCAGCAGCTTAGCGAATGAGGGGCATGAAGCTTTCTTT	TRBJ1-1	TRBV7-6	.	.